A single sample gave rise to the 21 T cell receptor beta chains below, sequenced in a study of blood T cell repertoires in COVID-19. Method: immunoSEQ multiplex PCR; TCRdb's copy keeps in-frame clones and lacks some. The table records over 100,000 clones, approximately 78% of them present only once. The specimen was peripheral blood. The receptors were sampled from a man aged 65 to 85 with acute or convalescent COVID-19.

J is TRBJ1-6 and V is TRBV11-2, with D possibly TRBD1 on 6 matching bases. Germline CDR1 reads SGHAT; CDR2 reads FQNNGV. The CDR3 is made up of 15 amino acids. V was trimmed by 7 bases and J by 8 bases, leaving 18 bases between them. The CDR3 DNA reads TGTGCCAGCACCTACCGCACCGGGACATATTCACCCCTCCACTTT. Amino acids: CASTYRTGTYSPLHF. The full variable domain, rest sourced from reference TRBV11-2 and TRBJ1-6, is EAGVAQSPRYKIIEKRQSVAFWCNPISGHATLYWYQQILGQGPKLLIQFQNNGVVDDSQLPKDRFSAERLKGVDSTLKIQPAKLEDSAVYLCASTYRTGTYSPLHFGNGTRLTVT.

This rearrangement joins TRBV6-5 to TRBJ2-2; D not certain. CDR3 length: 13 amino acids. Germline V lookup: CDR1 MNHEY, CDR2 SVGAGI. Between the trimmed V and J ends, which lost 7 bases and 5 bases, there was a span of 11 bases. As DNA, the CDR3 is TGTGCCAGCACGATGCGCCCTACCGGGGAGCTGTTTTTT. Amino acid sequence: CASTMRPTGELFF.

V gene TRBV2 combines with J gene TRBJ2-7, with 9 nucleotides matching TRBD1. Germline loops: CDR1 SNHLY, CDR2 FYNNEI. Germline trimming cut 6 bases from V and 5 bases from J; bases unmatched to any gene: 11. The CDR3 has 15 residues. CDR3 loop: CASRSSGTGSHEQYF. The CDR3 DNA sequence: TGTGCCAGCAGATCCTCCGGGACAGGGTCTCACGAGCAGTACTTC.

The chain joins TRBV24-1 to TRBJ1-5, with TRBD1 as a possible D gene (6 bases). The CDR3 totals 14 residues. Germline lookup yields CDR1 KGHDR and CDR2 SFDVKD. V was pared by 5 bases and J by 0 bases, with 7 bases between. This CDR3 reads CATSGTVSNQPQHF. The CDR3 DNA sequence: TGTGCCACCAGTGGGACAGTTAGCAATCAGCCCCAGCATTTT.

The rearrangement joins TRBV4-2 to TRBJ2-7; 9 nucleotides align to TRBD1. CDR1 LGHNA and CDR2 YNFKEQ come from the germline V gene. This CDR3 has 15 residues. V was pared by 2 bases and J by 5 bases, with 7 bases of the junction left unmatched. The CDR3 DNA follows: TGTGCCAGCAGCCAACCCGGGACAGGGATGAACGAGCAGTACTTC. Translated: CASSQPGTGMNEQYF.

This sequence joins TRBV5-1 and TRBJ2-3; D is unclear. Germline V gives CDR1 SGHRS, CDR2 YFSETQ. This CDR3 has 15 residues. The V and J ends lost 3 bases and 2 bases respectively, with 13 bases between them. The CDR3 region is CASSSDFFSTDTQYF. The CDR3 DNA follows: TGCGCCAGCAGCTCCGACTTTTTTTCCACAGATACGCAGTATTTT. Complete variable domain (other parts from reference TRBV5-1 and TRBJ2-3): KAGVTQTPRYLIKTRGQQVTLSCSPISGHRSVSWYQQTPGQGLQFLFEYFSETQRNKGNFPGRFSGRQFSNSRSEMNVSTLELGDSALYLCASSSDFFSTDTQYFGPGTRLTVL.

The chain links TRBV2 to TRBJ2-1, with 10 bases identical to TRBD1. CDR3 length: 19 residues. The V gene end was trimmed by 4 bases and the J gene end by 7 bases; junction bases not matched to a gene: 19. Germline V gene data show CDR1 as SNHLY and CDR2 as FYNNEI. CDR3 in amino acids: CASSVFGLATGGNRNEQFF. The CDR3 DNA sequence: TGTGCCAGCAGTGTGTTTGGGTTGGCGACAGGGGGCAATCGGAATGAGCAGTTCTTC.

The V and J genes are TRBV9 and TRBJ2-1; 7 bases map to TRBD2. The CDR3 length is 16 residues. V shed 1 base and J 5 bases; nucleotides not matched to a gene: 9. The germline CDR1 and CDR2 sequences are SGDLS and YYNGEE. The CDR3 region is CASSVMPGLKNNEQFF. The CDR3 DNA reads as TGTGCCAGCAGCGTAATGCCGGGACTAAAAAACAATGAGCAGTTCTTC.

Only one count was recorded for this clone. This chain joins TRBV5-4 and TRBJ1-2, with 7 bases matching TRBD1. Germline assignment: CDR1 SGHNT and CDR2 YYREEE (reference sequence). Unmatched junction bases numbered 5, after V lost 4 bases and J lost 5 bases. The CDR3 totals 13 residues. Written as DNA, the CDR3 is TGTGCCAGCAGCGGGGACAGCCGTTATGGCTACACCTTC. Its protein product is CASSGDSRYGYTF.

The rearrangement joins TRBV2 to TRBJ2-7; 7 positions agree with TRBD2. CDR1 is SNHLY and CDR2 is FYNNEI in the germline V gene. V was pared by 5 bases and J by 7 bases, with 2 bases of the junction left unmatched. This CDR3 is built from 11 residues. The DNA for the CDR3 is TGTGCCAGCAGTAGGGAGGGTGAGCAGTACTTC. It translates to CASSREGEQYF.

The rearrangement links TRBV9 to TRBJ1-6; tentatively, D is TRBD1 (5 bases). This CDR3 is built from 16 residues. V was pared by 0 bases and J by 5 bases, with 12 bases between. Germline V CDR1 and CDR2: SGDLS, YYNGEE. CDR3 sequence (DNA): TGTGCCAGCAGCGTAGGGCAGGGATTTAATAATTCACCCCTCCACTTT. Amino acid sequence: CASSVGQGFNNSPLHF.

CDR3 coding DNA: TGTGCCAGCAGCCAAGCCCGACAGGGTTTCGGCACCATATATTTT. Its translation is CASSQARQGFGTIYF. The gene calls are TRBV3-1 (or the pseudogene TRBV3-2) and TRBJ1-3, with 7 bases lining up with TRBD1. V shed 1 base and J 9 bases; nucleotides not matched to a gene: 9. Germline V gene lookup returns CDR1 LGHDT and CDR2 YNNKEL (reference sequence). The CDR3 extends over 15 amino acids.

This clone was observed once. The chain employs TRBV5-1 and TRBJ2-3, with D unresolved. With 0 bases removed from V and 0 bases from J, the gap between germline ends came to 8 bases. Per the germline V gene, CDR1 is SGHRS and CDR2 is YFSETQ. CDR3 length equals 15 residues. The CDR3: CASSLAGSSTDTQYF. DNA for the CDR3: TGCGCCAGCAGCTTGGCAGGTTCTAGCACAGATACGCAGTATTTT. The whole variable domain, remainder taken from reference TRBV5-1 and TRBJ2-3, is KAGVTQTPRYLIKTRGQQVTLSCSPISGHRSVSWYQQTPGQGLQFLFEYFSETQRNKGNFPGRFSGRQFSNSRSEMNVSTLELGDSALYLCASSLAGSSTDTQYFGPGTRLTVL.

The J gene is TRBJ2-1, the V gene TRBV5-4; TRBD1 is a possible D gene (6 bases). V was cut by 2 bases and J by 9 bases, with 15 bases left in between. This CDR3 has 14 amino acids. Germline-derived CDR1 and CDR2 are SGHNT and YYREEE (reference sequence). The CDR3 coding sequence is TGTGCCAGCAGCTTAGCCCAGGGGAGTGGTGAGCAGTTCTTC. It encodes CASSLAQGSGEQFF.

This sequence joins TRBV2 and TRBJ1-2; D gene uncertain. V shed 4 bases and J shed 6 bases, with 9 bases lying between them. Germline CDR1 is SNHLY and CDR2 is FYNNEI. The length of the CDR3 is 12 residues. In nucleotides, the CDR3 is TGTGCCAGCAGTGTGGGCCCCAATGGCTACACCTTC. Translation: CASSVGPNGYTF.

This sequence joins TRBV5-1 and TRBJ1-2; a possible D gene is TRBD1 (6 bases). This CDR3 has 14 amino acids. The V end was cut by 4 bases, the J end by 3 bases, with 13 bases between. Per germline, CDR1 SGHRS and CDR2 YFSETQ. CDR3 nucleotide sequence: TGCGCCAGCAGCACCGGACAGATCGACTATGGCTACACCTTC. Amino acids: CASSTGQIDYGYTF.

The chain combines TRBV5-1 with TRBJ2-3; D is possibly TRBD1 (5 bases). Germline loops: CDR1 SGHRS, CDR2 YFSETQ. The length of the CDR3 is 15 residues. V shed 0 bases and J shed 3 bases, with 11 bases lying between them. The CDR3 DNA is TGCGCCAGCAGCTTGGGGGGCGGATCGACAGATACGCAGTATTTT. Protein: CASSLGGGSTDTQYF.

The V gene is TRBV14, the J gene TRBJ2-3, with 12 positions matching TRBD2. CDR3 length: 15 residues. V was pared by 1 base and J by 7 bases, with 3 bases of the junction left unmatched. Germline V gene data show CDR1 as SGHDN and CDR2 as FVKESK. DNA of the CDR3: TGTGCCAGCAGCCAAGCCCTAGCGGGAGGGAATACGCAGTATTTT. Amino acids: CASSQALAGGNTQYF.

The chain combines TRBV25-1 with TRBJ1-1; 11 bases agree with TRBD1. The CDR3 sequence is 14 residues long. The germline CDR1 and CDR2 sequences are MGHDK and SYGVNS. Losses at the gene ends were 7 bases for V and 6 bases for J; bases not matched to a gene: 7. The CDR3 nucleotides are TGTGCCAGCAATGGACAGGGGGCGCGGGCTGAAGCTTTCTTT. Its translation is CASNGQGARAEAFF.

The rearrangement uses TRBV6-5 and TRBJ1-2; D not resolved. V shed 4 bases and J shed 7 bases, with 19 bases lying between them. The CDR3 runs 15 residues. The germline V gene has CDR1 MNHEY and CDR2 SVGAGI. CDR3 amino acids: CASSSRGIRYAGYTF. CDR3 coding DNA: TGTGCCAGCAGTTCCCGCGGTATCCGCTACGCTGGCTACACCTTC.

This rearrangement joins TRBV6-2 or TRBV6-3 to TRBJ1-6, with 7 bases fitting TRBD1. The CDR3 length is 16 residues. Germline V gene lookup returns CDR1 MNHEY and CDR2 SVGEGT. The ends lost 7 bases at V and 8 bases at J; junction bases unmatched: 14. The CDR3 coding sequence is TGTGCCAGCACCCCCCGCCAGACAGGGACCTATTCACCCCTCCACTTT. Its translation is CASTPRQTGTYSPLHF.